Listed below are T cell receptor beta chains from one sample, sequenced in a study of shared clonotypes between healthy human individuals. Sequenced by immunoSEQ multiplex PCR; TCRdb stores in-frame clones only, minus some. The sample shows over a million clones, around 98% of them seen only once. Sequenced material: naive CD4+ T cells sorted from blood. Receptors were obtained from a man aged 30 to 39 in good health. Both conserved end residues are part of each CDR3. A D gene is named only where the DNA matches it firmly. The size field is filled for only some rows; it gives once, few, many or a size class.

NA,NA,TRBJ2-7,TRBV5-5,CASSLRRFSQYEQYF,TGTGCCAGCAGCTTAAGGCGTTTTTCCCAGTACGAGCAGTACTTC
NA,NA,TRBJ2-1,TRBV4-1,CASSLVYNEQFF,TGCGCCAGCAGCCTCGTATACAATGAGCAGTTCTTC
NA,NA,TRBJ2-7,TRBV27,CASSPYRANYEQYF,TGTGCCAGCAGTCCGTACAGGGCAAACTACGAGCAGTACTTC
NA,NA,TRBJ2-7,TRBV11-2,CASSLGFTYEQYF,TGTGCCAGCAGCTTAGGTTTTACCTACGAGCAGTACTTC
TRBD1,NA,TRBJ2-7,TRBV10-3,CAIATTGTGFGEQYF,TGTGCCATCGCTACTACTGGGACAGGGTTCGGCGAGCAGTACTTC
NA,NA,TRBJ2-3,TRBV29-1,CSHSLLVGRVGDTQYF,TGCAGCCACTCCCTTCTAGTAGGGAGAGTGGGAGATACGCAGTATTTT
TRBD1,NA,TRBJ2-7,TRBV5-1,CASNAGQGNVWYF,TGCGCCAGCAACGCGGGACAGGGAAACGTGTGGTACTTC
TRBD2,NA,TRBJ2-7,TRBV5-1,CASSLVGGSYNEQYF,TGCGCCAGCAGCTTGGTCGGGGGGTCTTACAACGAGCAGTACTTC
NA,NA,TRBJ2-7,TRBV7-2,CASSLIGRPPQGYEQYF,TGTGCCAGCAGCTTAATTGGCAGGCCTCCTCAAGGCTACGAGCAGTACTTC
NA,once,TRBJ2-7,TRBV29-1,CSVDLANSYEQYF,TGCAGCGTTGACCTAGCGAACTCCTACGAGCAGTACTTC
TRBD1,NA,TRBJ2-7,TRBV5-1,CASRNTGTGPYEQYF,TGCGCCAGCAGGAACACCGGGACAGGCCCCTACGAGCAGTACTTC
NA,NA,TRBJ1-2,TRBV29-1,CSAITPDSNYGYTF,TGCAGCGCCATTACTCCGGACAGTAACTATGGCTACACCTTC
NA,NA,TRBJ2-7,TRBV6-1,CASSLPGARRSEQYF,TGTGCCAGCAGTCTCCCGGGGGCGCGGAGGTCCGAGCAGTACTTC
TRBD1,once,TRBJ2-1,TRBV5-1,CASVRQGGNEQFF,TGCGCCAGCGTAAGACAGGGGGGAAATGAGCAGTTCTTC
NA,NA,TRBJ2-1,TRBV9,CASSERMQTGNEQFF,TGTGCCAGCAGTGAACGAATGCAAACGGGCAATGAGCAGTTCTTC
NA,NA,TRBJ2-2,TRBV7-3,CASSLTIGEGRELFF,TGTGCCAGCAGCTTAACGATTGGTGAGGGGCGGGAGCTGTTTTTT
TRBD1,NA,TRBJ2-3,TRBV9,CASSATGAHTQYF,TGTGCCAGCAGCGCCACAGGGGCACATACGCAGTATTTT
NA,NA,TRBJ1-1,TRBV28,CASSLFPGLGNTEAFF,TGTGCCAGCAGTTTATTTCCGGGACTGGGCAACACTGAAGCTTTCTTT
TRBD1,NA,TRBJ1-4,TRBV9,CASSVGERDRVLKEKLFF,TGTGCCAGCAGCGTAGGGGAAAGGGACAGGGTCTTAAAGGAAAAACTGTTTTTT
NA,NA,TRBJ2-2,TRBV2,CASRYTGELFF,TGTGCCAGCAGGTATACCGGGGAGCTGTTTTTT
NA,NA,TRBJ1-1,TRBV5-1,CASTPRAGPNTEAFF,TGCGCCAGCACCCCAAGGGCAGGGCCTAACACTGAAGCTTTCTTT
NA,NA,TRBJ1-5,TRBV5-5,CASSFAVSNQPQHF,TGTGCCAGCAGCTTTGCGGTTAGCAATCAGCCCCAGCATTTT